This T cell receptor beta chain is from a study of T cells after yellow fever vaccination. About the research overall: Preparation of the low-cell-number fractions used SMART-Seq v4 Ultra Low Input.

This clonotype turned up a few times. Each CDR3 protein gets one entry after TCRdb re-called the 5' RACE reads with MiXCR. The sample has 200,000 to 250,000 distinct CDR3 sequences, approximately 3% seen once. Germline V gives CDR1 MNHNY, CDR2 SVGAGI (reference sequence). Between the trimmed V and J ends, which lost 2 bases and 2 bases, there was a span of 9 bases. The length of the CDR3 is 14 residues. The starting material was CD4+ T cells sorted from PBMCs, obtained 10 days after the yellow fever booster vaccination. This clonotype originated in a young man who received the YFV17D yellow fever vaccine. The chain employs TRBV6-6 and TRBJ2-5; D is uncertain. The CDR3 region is CASSYAAQQETQYF. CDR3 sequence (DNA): TGTGCCAGCAGTTACGCCGCGCAGCAAGAGACCCAGTACTTC.